This entry lists 32 T cell receptor beta chains sequenced from one sample in a study of blood T cell repertoires in COVID-19. The data were produced by immunoSEQ multiplex PCR, yet TCRdb's version contains in-frame clones alone and is incomplete. The table has 400,000 to 450,000 clones, over 85% seen once. The sequenced sample consisted of peripheral blood. These receptors all come from a man younger than 30 with COVID-19, enrolled during active disease.

The chain combines TRBV24-1 with TRBJ2-7, with 10 bases matching TRBD1. Germline-derived CDR1 and CDR2 are KGHDR and SFDVKD. V lost 6 bases, J lost 5 bases, and 6 bases stayed unmatched. CDR3 length equals 14 residues. CDR3 amino acids: CATSSGQGVHEQYF. CDR3 nucleotide sequence: TGTGCCACCAGTTCCGGACAGGGGGTCCACGAGCAGTACTTC.

The chain couples TRBV19 to TRBJ2-1, with 8 positions matching TRBD1. V was pared by 2 bases and J by 6 bases, with 6 bases of the junction left unmatched. Germline V gene lookup returns CDR1 LNHDA and CDR2 SQIVND (reference sequence). This CDR3 spans 15 amino acids. The CDR3 DNA follows: TGTGCCAGTAGTATATTCGGGACAGGAGGCAATGAGCAGTTCTTC. Translating gives CASSIFGTGGNEQFF.

The gene calls are TRBV9 and TRBJ2-3, with 8 bases that match TRBD2. With V trimmed by 4 bases and J by 5 bases, 6 bases remained unmatched. The CDR3 contains 14 residues. The germline CDR1 and CDR2 sequences are SGDLS and YYNGEE. The CDR3 sequence is CASSRGGLGDTQYF. The DNA of the CDR3 is TGTGCCAGCAGCCGTGGGGGACTAGGAGATACGCAGTATTTT.

This chain connects TRBV19 to TRBJ1-2; TRBD1 might be the D (6 bases). Germline values: CDR1 LNHDA, CDR2 SQIVND (reference sequence). The CDR3 runs to 15 residues. Trimming pared 4 bases from V and 3 bases from J, leaving 15 bases between. DNA for the CDR3: TGTGCCAGTAGTACAAGACAGGCCCGGCACTATGGCTACACCTTC. Protein product: CASSTRQARHYGYTF.

This clone was observed a few times. This chain joins TRBV7-6 and TRBJ2-7, with D perhaps TRBD2 (6 bases). Per the germline V gene, CDR1 is SGHVS and CDR2 is FNYEAQ. The CDR3 totals 14 residues. Trimming took 3 bases from V and 4 from J, leaving 13 bases between them. CDR3 bases: TGTGCCAGCAGCTTCGGGCCTAGCGCGTACGAGCAGTACTTC. Translation gives CASSFGPSAYEQYF.

This chain joins TRBV4-2 and TRBJ1-2; D not certain. Trimming took off 0 bases at V and 5 bases at J, with 16 bases between the two ends. Germline V gene lookup returns CDR1 LGHNA and CDR2 YNFKEQ. The CDR3 runs 16 residues. CDR3 bases: TGTGCCAGCAGCCAAGATATTTCCGGGATAAGGTATGGCTACACCTTC. This gives the protein CASSQDISGIRYGYTF.

The count of this clone is one. This sequence joins TRBV6-5 and TRBJ1-6; D is ambiguous. The ends were cut back, 5 bases at V and 9 bases at J, with 14 bases in the middle. The CDR3 spans 14 residues. Germline lookup yields CDR1 MNHEY and CDR2 SVGAGI. This chain's CDR3 is CASSPTSSGSPLHF. In DNA form, the CDR3 reads TGTGCCAGCAGTCCTACCTCTTCTGGTTCACCCCTCCACTTT.

The chain joins TRBV15 to TRBJ2-1; D might be TRBD2 (5 bases). This CDR3 spans 16 amino acids. Germline V gene data show CDR1 as LNHNV and CDR2 as YYDKDF (reference sequence). With 3 bases removed from V and 0 bases from J, the gap between germline ends came to 12 bases. CDR3 DNA: TGTGCCACCAGCAGGACGGGGAAAGGCTCCTACAATGAGCAGTTCTTC. Translation: CATSRTGKGSYNEQFF.

The genes are TRBV19 and TRBJ2-1; 10 positions match TRBD2. The V gene end was trimmed by 7 bases and the J gene end by 8 bases; junction bases not matched to a gene: 11. CDR1 and CDR2 (germline): LNHDA, SQIVND (reference sequence). The CDR3 sequence is 15 residues long. The CDR3 spells CASKLAGAQTHEQFF. DNA for the CDR3: TGTGCCAGTAAGCTAGCGGGGGCCCAGACCCATGAGCAGTTCTTC.

The chain carries TRBV19 and TRBJ2-5, with no clear D. V was pared by 1 base and J by 3 bases, with 6 bases between. CDR1 is LNHDA, CDR2 SQIVND, per germline (reference sequence). There are 13 residues in the CDR3. CDR3 nucleotides: TGTGCCAGTAGTATAGCAGGTGAAGAGACCCAGTACTTC. This sequence encodes CASSIAGEETQYF.

The CDR3 reads CASSADSNYGYTF. For the CDR3, the DNA is TGTGCCAGCTCAGCGGACAGCAACTATGGCTACACCTTC. The chain has TRBV18 and TRBJ1-2, with D possibly being TRBD1 (6 bases). The CDR3 spans 13 residues. Trimming took 5 bases from V and 2 from J, leaving 9 bases between them. CDR1 is KGHSH and CDR2 is LQKENI in the germline V gene.

J is TRBJ2-2 and V is TRBV19; TRBD2 is a possible D gene (5 bases). Looked up from germline, CDR1 is LNHDA and CDR2 is SQIVND (reference sequence). This CDR3 has 14 amino acids. The V end lost 5 bases, the J end lost 1 base, and 8 bases lay between the germline ends. In DNA form, the CDR3 reads TGTGCCAGTAGTCATGGACTGAACACCGGGGAGCTGTTTTTT. Protein sequence: CASSHGLNTGELFF.

The chain is built from TRBV7-9 and TRBJ1-2; D call uncertain. The CDR3 runs 14 residues. V lost 2 bases and J 4 bases, leaving 11 bases between the germline ends. CDR1 is SEHNR and CDR2 is FQNEAQ in the germline V gene (reference sequence). CDR3 sequence reads: CASSLTGRGYGYTF. CDR3 coding DNA: TGTGCCAGCAGCTTAACCGGACGGGGCTATGGCTACACCTTC.

The rearrangement links TRBV30 to TRBJ1-2; D might be TRBD1 (6 bases). The CDR3 is 13 residues long. Germline V gene lookup returns CDR1 GTSNPN and CDR2 SVGIG (reference sequence). V gave up 2 bases and J gave up 3 bases, with 10 bases separating them. The DNA of the CDR3 is TGTGCCTGGAGTACTGAGGGGGACTATGGCTACACCTTC. It is translated as CAWSTEGDYGYTF.

A note on this clone: Other DNA sequences in the sample encode the same CDR3. V usage is TRBV7-9 and J usage is TRBJ2-7; D may be TRBD2 (6 bases). Germline V CDR1 and CDR2: SEHNR, FQNEAQ (reference sequence). This CDR3 is built from 14 residues. Deletions cut 2 bases from V and 3 bases from J, with 11 bases between. CDR3: CASSLTSSSYEQYF. The CDR3 region has the DNA TGTGCCAGCAGCTTAACTAGCTCAAGCTACGAGCAGTACTTC.

This clone was seen only once. The chain is built from TRBV5-1 and TRBJ2-6, with 10 bases matching TRBD2. CDR1 is SGHRS, CDR2 YFSETQ, per germline. This CDR3 comprises 17 residues. After removal of 2 bases from V and 1 base from J, the junction contained 3 bases not matched to a gene. As DNA, the CDR3 is TGCGCCAGCAGCTTTCTAGCGGGAGTGTCTGGGGCCAACGTCCTGACTTTC. It translates to CASSFLAGVSGANVLTF. Filled out from reference TRBV5-1 and TRBJ2-6, the complete variable domain reads KAGVTQTPRYLIKTRGQQVTLSCSPISGHRSVSWYQQTPGQGLQFLFEYFSETQRNKGNFPGRFSGRQFSNSRSEMNVSTLELGDSALYLCASSFLAGVSGANVLTFGAGSRLTVL.

A word on this clone: The germline gene is not matched at one end of the junction; a read error may be the cause. V gene TRBV11-3 combines with J gene TRBJ2-7; a weak D match, TRBD1 (5 bases). Germline V gene data show CDR1 as SGHNT and CDR2 as YENEEA. This CDR3 contains 13 residues. The CDR3 DNA reads TGTGCCAGCGGCTTAAGGGGCGAGTACGAGCAGTACTTC. Its translation: CASGLRGEYEQYF. Variable domain in full (rest from reference TRBV11-3 and TRBJ2-7): EAGVVQSPRYKIIEKKQPVAFWCNPISGHNTLYWYLQNLGQGPELLIRYENEEAVDDSQLPKDRFSAERLKGVDSTLKIQPAELGDSAVYLCASGLRGEYEQYFGPGTRLTVT.

The rearrangement joins TRBV28 to TRBJ2-1; TRBD2 matches 11 bases. This CDR3 has 16 residues. J lost 6 bases, V lost 2 bases, and 6 bases had no gene match. Germline assignment: CDR1 MDHEN and CDR2 SYDVKM. In DNA, the CDR3 is TGTGCCAGCAGTTTACTTGGACTAGCGGGCTTCAATGAGCAGTTCTTC. Translation gives CASSLLGLAGFNEQFF.

This clone was detected a few times. The rearrangement uses TRBV27 and TRBJ1-5, with D maybe TRBD1 (6 bases). The CDR3 length is 14 residues. The V end lost 6 bases, the J end lost 7 bases, and 16 bases lay between the germline ends. The germline gives CDR1 MNHEY, CDR2 SMNVEV (reference sequence). CDR3 in amino acids: CASSLTGSRQPQHF. CDR3 in DNA: TGTGCCAGCAGCCTTACAGGGTCGCGACAGCCCCAGCATTTT.

The J gene is TRBJ2-2, the V gene TRBV6-2 or TRBV6-3, with D tentatively TRBD1 (5 bases). Trimming cost V 0 bases and J 7 bases, with 9 bases left between them. The CDR3 extends over 14 amino acids. Germline CDR1 is MNHEY and CDR2 is SVGEGT. The CDR3 is CASSYSLDIGELFF. DNA of the CDR3: TGTGCCAGCAGTTACTCCCTGGACATCGGGGAGCTGTTTTTT.

This rearrangement joins TRBV19 to TRBJ1-1, with 8 positions matching TRBD1. Germline loops: CDR1 LNHDA, CDR2 SQIVND (reference sequence). The CDR3 extends over 14 amino acids. Germline trimming cut 5 bases from V and 4 bases from J; bases unmatched to any gene: 6. CDR3 bases: TGTGCCAGTAGTCCGCAGGGGGCCCCCACTGAAGCTTTCTTT. Translated: CASSPQGAPTEAFF.

The rearrangement uses TRBV19 and TRBJ1-4; 7 bases fit TRBD1. The junction had 4 bases not matched to a gene; V was cut back by 3 bases and J by 0 bases. Germline-derived CDR1 and CDR2 are LNHDA and SQIVND (reference sequence). This CDR3 region has 16 residues. The CDR3 DNA sequence: TGTGCCAGTAGTATCGGAGGGGGCACAACTAATGAAAAACTGTTTTTT. This gives the protein CASSIGGGTTNEKLFF.

This clone occurred a few times. The rearrangement joins TRBV18 to TRBJ1-2; 8 nucleotides match TRBD1. The trim removed 2 bases at V and 7 bases at J, leaving 6 bases unmatched. CDR1 and CDR2 from the germline V gene are KGHSH and LQKENI. This CDR3 is 14 amino acids long. The CDR3 is CASSPTTGVGGYTF. CDR3 in DNA: TGTGCCAGCTCACCAACGACAGGGGTGGGTGGCTACACCTTC. The variable domain in full, completed from reference TRBV18 and TRBJ1-2, reads NAGVMQNPRHLVRRRGQEARLRCSPMKGHSHVYWYRQLPEEGLKFMVYLQKENIIDESGMPKERFSAEFPKEGPSILRIQQVVRGDSAAYFCASSPTTGVGGYTFGSGTRLTVV.

This clone has a single count. The chain uses TRBV7-6 and TRBJ2-5, with 11 bases that match TRBD2. The CDR3 totals 16 residues. V gave up 6 bases and J gave up 5 bases; unmatched junction bases: 11. In germline, CDR1 is SGHVS, CDR2 FNYEAQ. The CDR3 sequence is CASSFLAGGNKETQYF. CDR3 sequence (DNA): TGTGCCAGCAGTTTTTTAGCGGGGGGGAACAAGGAGACCCAGTACTTC.

V and J are TRBV19 and TRBJ1-1; 8 nucleotides agree with TRBD1. The V gene end was trimmed by 6 bases and the J gene end by 1 base; junction bases not matched to a gene: 7. This CDR3 has 15 residues. The V gene's germline CDR1 is LNHDA and CDR2 SQIVND (reference sequence). The CDR3 DNA follows: TGTGCCAGTAGCTCGACAGGGGCCTCGAACACTGAAGCTTTCTTT. Amino acids: CASSSTGASNTEAFF.

The J gene is TRBJ1-5, the V gene TRBV11-3, with D perhaps matching TRBD1 (6 bases). Trimming took 0 bases from V and 0 from J, leaving 6 bases between them. Germline loops: CDR1 SGHNT, CDR2 YENEEA. The length of the CDR3 is 15 residues. CDR3 nucleotides: TGTGCCAGCAGCTTAGAACAGGGTAGCAATCAGCCCCAGCATTTT. As protein: CASSLEQGSNQPQHF.

The V gene is TRBV10-2, the J gene TRBJ2-7; 10 nucleotides line up with TRBD1. V was pared by 7 bases and J by 7 bases, with 7 bases of the junction left unmatched. Germline V gene data show CDR1 as WSHSY and CDR2 as SAAADI. The CDR3 has 13 residues. The CDR3 DNA reads as TGCGCCAGCAAGGGGGACAGGGGTCGAGAGCAGTACTTC. It specifies CASKGDRGREQYF.

The chain recombines TRBV5-8 with TRBJ2-1; 11 bases line up with TRBD2. The CDR3 loop spans 18 amino acids. Germline V gene data show CDR1 as SGHTS and CDR2 as YDEGEE. V dropped 4 bases and J dropped 0; count of bases not matched to a gene: 9. The CDR3 DNA is TGTGCCAGCAGCCCCCGAGGACTAGCGGGCTTCTCCTACAATGAGCAGTTCTTC. Translating it yields CASSPRGLAGFSYNEQFF.

The V gene is TRBV6-1, the J gene TRBJ1-2, with TRBD1 matching 8 bases. Germline trimming cut 2 bases from V and 5 bases from J; bases unmatched to any gene: 13. CDR3 length: 17 amino acids. CDR1 and CDR2 from the germline V gene are MNHNS and SASEGT. DNA of the CDR3: TGTGCCAGCAGTGAATTTTCGGCCCAGGGGGCCCTATATGGCTACACCTTC. Its translation is CASSEFSAQGALYGYTF.

In DNA, the CDR3 is TGTGCCAGCTCACCGACAGACCTGAACACTGAAGCTTTCTTT. It yields the protein CASSPTDLNTEAFF. V usage is TRBV18 and J usage is TRBJ1-1; weak D call: TRBD1 (5 bases). Per germline, CDR1 KGHSH and CDR2 LQKENI. V gave up 3 bases and J gave up 0 bases, with 8 bases separating them. The CDR3 runs to 14 residues.

The V and J genes are TRBV3-1 (or the pseudogene TRBV3-2) and TRBJ1-4, with TRBD1 identical over 7 bases. The CDR3 spans 13 residues. V lost 4 bases, J lost 8 bases, and 4 bases stayed unmatched. From germline, CDR1 is LGHDT and CDR2 YNNKEL (reference sequence). CDR3 sequence (DNA): TGTGCCAGCAGCCCCAGGGACAGCGAAAAACTGTTTTTT. Amino acids: CASSPRDSEKLFF.

The V gene is TRBV7-9, the J gene TRBJ2-1; 10 bases map to TRBD1. With V trimmed by 5 bases and J by 8 bases, 15 bases remained unmatched. This CDR3 contains 17 residues. Germline V gene sequence: CDR1 SEHNR, CDR2 FQNEAQ (reference sequence). The CDR3 DNA reads as TGTGCCAGCAGCACCGACCGGGACAGGGGCAATCCCTATGAGCAGTTCTTC. Residues: CASSTDRDRGNPYEQFF.